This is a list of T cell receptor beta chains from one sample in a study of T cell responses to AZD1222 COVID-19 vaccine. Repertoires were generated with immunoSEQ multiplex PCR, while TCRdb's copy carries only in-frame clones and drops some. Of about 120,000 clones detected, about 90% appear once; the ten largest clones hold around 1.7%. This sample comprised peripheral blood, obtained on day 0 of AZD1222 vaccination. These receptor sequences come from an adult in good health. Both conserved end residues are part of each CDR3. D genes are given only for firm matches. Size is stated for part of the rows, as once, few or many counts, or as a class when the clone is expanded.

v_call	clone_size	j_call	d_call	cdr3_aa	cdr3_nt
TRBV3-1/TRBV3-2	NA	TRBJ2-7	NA	CASSQARVGEQYF	TGTGCCAGCAGCCAAGCCAGGGTAGGCGAGCAGTACTTC
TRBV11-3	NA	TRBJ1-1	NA	CASSLDGENTEAFF	TGTGCCAGCAGCTTAGACGGGGAGAACACTGAAGCTTTCTTT
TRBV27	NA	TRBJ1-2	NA	CASSLRAPNYGYTF	TGTGCCAGCAGTTTGAGAGCCCCTAACTATGGCTACACCTTC
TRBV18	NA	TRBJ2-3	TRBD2	CASSPAGGAADTQYF	TGTGCCAGCTCACCCGCCGGGGGGGCAGCAGATACGCAGTATTTT
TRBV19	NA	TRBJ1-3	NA	CASRMTAISGNTIYF	TGTGCCAGTAGAATGACAGCCATCTCTGGAAACACCATATATTTT
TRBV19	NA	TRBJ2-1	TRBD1	CASSSPGQVELKQFF	TGTGCCAGTAGTTCTCCGGGACAGGTCGAGCTTAAGCAGTTCTTC
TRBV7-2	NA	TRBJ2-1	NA	CASSLVAGVDEQFF	TGTGCCAGCAGCTTAGTGGCAGGCGTCGATGAGCAGTTCTTC
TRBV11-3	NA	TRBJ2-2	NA	CASSLLEGELFF	TGTGCCAGCAGCTTACTCGAAGGGGAGCTGTTTTTT
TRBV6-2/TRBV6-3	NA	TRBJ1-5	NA	CASSLSIIRGRQPQHF	TGTGCCAGCAGTCTGAGTATTATTCGAGGAAGACAGCCCCAGCATTTT
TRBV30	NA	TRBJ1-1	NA	CAWSPGTEAFF	TGTGCCTGGAGTCCTGGGACTGAAGCTTTCTTT
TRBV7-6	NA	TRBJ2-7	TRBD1	CASSSSTGKGSEQYF	TGTGCCAGCAGCTCGTCGACAGGGAAGGGGTCCGAGCAGTACTTC
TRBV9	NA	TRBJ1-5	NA	CASSPADSHNQPQHF	TGTGCCAGCAGCCCAGCCGACAGCCACAATCAGCCCCAGCATTTT
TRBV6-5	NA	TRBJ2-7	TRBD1	CASSSDRGYEQYF	TGTGCCAGCAGTTCAGACAGGGGATACGAGCAGTACTTC
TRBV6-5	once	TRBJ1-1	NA	CASSYGSAMNTEAFF	TGTGCCAGCAGTTACGGATCGGCCATGAACACTGAAGCTTTCTTT
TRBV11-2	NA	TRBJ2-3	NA	CASSFNGRPQPYF	TGTGCCAGCAGCTTCAATGGCAGGCCCCAGCCGTATTTT
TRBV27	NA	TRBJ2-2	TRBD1	CASSSLQGADGELFF	TGTGCCAGCAGTTCCCTCCAGGGGGCGGACGGGGAGCTGTTTTTT
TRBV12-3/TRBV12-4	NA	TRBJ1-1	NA	CASSPDIGEAFF	TGTGCCAGCAGTCCAGACATCGGTGAAGCTTTCTTT
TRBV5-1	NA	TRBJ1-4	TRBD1	CASSFEGQGMSNEKLFF	TGCGCCAGCAGCTTTGAGGGACAGGGTATGTCTAATGAAAAACTGTTTTTT
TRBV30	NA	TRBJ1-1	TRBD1	CAWRAGTGGITEAFF	TGTGCCTGGAGGGCCGGGACAGGGGGCATCACTGAAGCTTTCTTT
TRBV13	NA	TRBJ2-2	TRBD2	CASSLNLAGAGELFF	TGTGCCAGCAGCCTAAACTTAGCGGGAGCCGGGGAGCTGTTTTTT
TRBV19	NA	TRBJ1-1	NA	CACHAPVGTFF	TGTGCCTGTCACGCCCCGGTCGGGACTTTCTTT
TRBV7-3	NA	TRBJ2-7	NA	CASSAFTRSSYEQYF	TGTGCCAGCAGCGCCTTTACCCGTAGCTCCTACGAGCAGTACTTC
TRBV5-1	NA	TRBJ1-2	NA	CASGPTAANYGYTF	TGCGCCAGCGGACCGACAGCGGCAAACTATGGCTACACCTTC
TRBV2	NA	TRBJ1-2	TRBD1	CASSETGQGYGYTF	TGTGCCAGCAGTGAAACGGGACAGGGCTATGGCTACACCTTC
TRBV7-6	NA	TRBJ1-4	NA	CASSPFGAATNEKLFF	TGTGCCAGCAGCCCGTTCGGGGCAGCAACTAATGAAAAACTGTTTTTT
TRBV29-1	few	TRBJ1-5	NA	CSVGGRDQPQHF	TGCAGCGTTGGAGGGAGGGATCAGCCCCAGCATTTT
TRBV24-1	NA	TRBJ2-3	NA	CATSDLGRGTDTQYF	TGTGCCACCAGTGATTTGGGGCGGGGCACAGATACGCAGTATTTT
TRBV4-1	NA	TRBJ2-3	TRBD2	CASSQDRGLAGVGGTDTQYF	TGCGCCAGCAGCCAAGATCGGGGACTAGCGGGAGTAGGGGGCACAGATACGCAGTATTTT
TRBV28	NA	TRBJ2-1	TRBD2	CASSYPRLAGLNEQFF	TGTGCCAGCAGTTACCCCCGGCTAGCGGGACTCAATGAGCAGTTCTTC
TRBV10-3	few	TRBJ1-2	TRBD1	CAISYRDRGTYGYTF	TGTGCCATCAGTTACCGGGACAGGGGCACCTATGGCTACACCTTC
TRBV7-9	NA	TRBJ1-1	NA	CASSLAASQNTEAFF	TGTGCCAGCAGCTTAGCGGCCAGTCAAAACACTGAAGCTTTCTTT
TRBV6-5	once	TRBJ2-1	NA	CASRRGQGVNEQFF	TGTGCCAGCCGCAGAGGGCAGGGTGTGAATGAGCAGTTCTTC
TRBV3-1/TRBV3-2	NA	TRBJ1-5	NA	CASSHPPQHF	TGTGCCAGCAGCCACCCCCCCCAGCATTTT
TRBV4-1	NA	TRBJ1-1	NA	CASSHLGRNTEAFF	TGCGCCAGCAGCCACCTCGGGAGGAACACTGAAGCTTTCTTT
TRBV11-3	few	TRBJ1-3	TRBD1	CASPYRDSLLPRSGNTIYF	TGTGCCAGCCCCTATCGGGACAGCTTACTGCCCCGCTCTGGAAACACCATATATTTT
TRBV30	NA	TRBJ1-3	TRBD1	CAWRRQGAPGNTIYF	TGTGCCTGGAGGAGACAGGGGGCGCCCGGAAACACCATATATTTT
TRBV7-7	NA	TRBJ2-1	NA	CASSPATGASYNEQFF	TGTGCTAGCAGCCCCGCGACGGGAGCTTCCTACAATGAGCAGTTCTTC
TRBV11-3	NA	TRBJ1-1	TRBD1	CASSLAQGGEAFF	TGTGCCAGCAGCTTAGCCCAGGGGGGTGAAGCTTTCTTT
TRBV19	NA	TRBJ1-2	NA	CASSTWVDGYTF	TGTGCCAGTAGTACATGGGTGGATGGCTACACCTTC
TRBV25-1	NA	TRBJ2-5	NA	CASAGQNQETQYF	TGTGCCAGCGCGGGACAGAACCAAGAGACCCAGTACTTC
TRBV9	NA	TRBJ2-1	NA	CASSVAPRYEQFF	TGTGCCAGCAGCGTAGCTCCCCGGTATGAGCAGTTCTTC
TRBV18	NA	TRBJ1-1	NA	CASSPTGSLNTEAFF	TGTGCCAGCTCCCCAACAGGGTCCCTGAACACTGAAGCTTTCTTT
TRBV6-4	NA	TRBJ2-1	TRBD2	CASSESGASGGEYNEQFF	TGTGCCAGCAGTGAGAGCGGGGCTAGCGGGGGGGAGTACAATGAGCAGTTCTTC
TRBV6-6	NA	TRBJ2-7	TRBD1	CASRPTGAVSSYEQYF	TGTGCCAGCAGACCCACAGGGGCCGTAAGCTCCTACGAGCAGTACTTC
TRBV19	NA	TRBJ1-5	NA	CASSTVSARQPQHF	TGTGCCAGTAGTACCGTCTCTGCGCGTCAGCCCCAGCATTTT
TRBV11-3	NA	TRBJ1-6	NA	CASSLGYNSPLHF	TGTGCCAGCAGCTTAGGCTATAATTCACCCCTCCACTTT
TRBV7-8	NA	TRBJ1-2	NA	CASSLAEELYGYTF	TGTGCCAGCAGCTTAGCAGAAGAATTGTATGGCTACACCTTC
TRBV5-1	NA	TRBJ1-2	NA	CASSGGAARDGYTF	TGCGCCAGCAGCGGGGGGGCGGCCCGGGATGGCTACACCTTC
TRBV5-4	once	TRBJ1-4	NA	CASSSEPNNEKLFF	TGTGCCAGCAGCTCGGAGCCGAATAATGAAAAACTGTTTTTT
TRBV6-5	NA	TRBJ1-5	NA	CASLGQSDQPQHF	TGTGCCAGCTTAGGACAGTCTGATCAGCCCCAGCATTTT
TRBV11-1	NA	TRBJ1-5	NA	CASSLGINQPQHF	TGTGCCAGCAGCCTCGGGATCAATCAGCCCCAGCATTTT